This T cell receptor beta chain derives from a study of a mutant IDH1 vaccine in newly diagnosed glioma. Turning to the study itself: Vaccines were first given 4-6 weeks after radiotherapy alone, or with temozolomide cycles. Before enrollment, patients got radiotherapy alone, temozolomide alone, or mostly the combination.

Trimming left V 6 bases short and J 7 bases short, with 16 bases between. Germline V gene data show CDR1 as SQVTM and CDR2 as ANQGSEA. The CDR3 runs 13 residues. Study outcomes and limitations: Changes in top peripheral clonotypes did not appear linked to pseudoprogression.

Sequenced by immunoSEQ multiplex PCR; TCRdb stores in-frame clones only, minus some. The sample has roughly 60,000 clones; approximately 81% are singletons. This clone was observed a few times. Its specificity is not known. Documented time point: week 23, last vaccination. All doses held 300 ug of mutant IDH1 20-mer peptide, with topical imiquimod. V gene TRBV29-1 combines with J gene TRBJ1-5, with D possibly TRBD1 on 6 matching bases. The receptor's source is a man aged 25 to 40 with glioma. The source was PBMCs, collected from a glioma patient whose treatment included an IDH1 peptide vaccine. CDR3 nucleotide sequence: TGCAGCGTGTTATCAGGGGACCAGCAGCCCCAGCATTTT. Protein sequence: CSVLSGDQQPQHF.